A single sample gave rise to the 30 T cell receptor beta chains below, sequenced in a study of cytomegalovirus exposure and HLA in healthy donors. Primers included in the PCR were 60 Vbeta and 13 Jbeta primers. Generated by immunoSEQ multiplex PCR, the TCRdb table keeps only in-frame clones and is missing some. The table lists some 120,000 clones, 70% to 80% of them singletons. The sample consisted of PBMCs. Every receptor here comes from a woman in her 40s in good health and CMV-seropositive.

This clone occurred once. This rearrangement joins TRBV29-1 to TRBJ1-3; D gene ambiguous. V lost 7 bases and J lost 0, with 10 bases in between. CDR1 and CDR2 (germline): SQVTM, ANQGSEA. This CDR3 is built from 13 residues. The CDR3 region is CSALTSSGNTIYF. In DNA form, the CDR3 reads TGCAGCGCTCTGACAAGCTCTGGAAACACCATATATTTT.

This clone was counted once. Other DNA sequences of this sample code for an identical CDR3. The chain has TRBV5-1 and TRBJ2-7; 7 nucleotides align to TRBD2. Germline lookup yields CDR1 SGHRS and CDR2 YFSETQ. The CDR3 totals 15 residues. V dropped 0 bases and J dropped 3; count of bases not matched to a gene: 6. The CDR3 nucleotides are TGCGCCAGCAGCTTGGGTGGGGGAGGGGTCTACGAGCAGTACTTC. Its protein is CASSLGGGGVYEQYF. Variable domain in full (rest from reference TRBV5-1 and TRBJ2-7): KAGVTQTPRYLIKTRGQQVTLSCSPISGHRSVSWYQQTPGQGLQFLFEYFSETQRNKGNFPGRFSGRQFSNSRSEMNVSTLELGDSALYLCASSLGGGGVYEQYFGPGTRLTVT.

This clone was seen more than once but under ten times. CDR3 residues: CASSGMNPYYGYTF. The CDR3 DNA reads as TGTGCCAGCTCGGGCATGAACCCTTACTATGGCTACACCTTC. This sequence joins TRBV18 and TRBJ1-2, with unresolved D. This CDR3 spans 14 amino acids. V was shortened by 6 bases and J by 3 bases, with 14 bases between the two germline ends. Germline lookup yields CDR1 KGHSH and CDR2 LQKENI.

This chain connects TRBV10-1 to TRBJ1-1; a weak D match, TRBD1 (6 bases). The ends were cut back, 5 bases at V and 2 bases at J, with 9 bases in the middle. Per the germline V gene, CDR1 is WNHNN and CDR2 is SYGVQD (reference sequence). The CDR3 is 13 residues long. DNA for the CDR3: TGCGCCAGCAGTCAGGGGATCAACACTGAAGCTTTCTTT. This gives the protein CASSQGINTEAFF.

This rearrangement joins TRBV5-4 to TRBJ1-1; D remains ambiguous. The CDR3 is 14 amino acids. Germline V CDR1 and CDR2: SGHNT, YYREEE (reference sequence). The V end was cut by 0 bases, the J end by 2 bases, with 8 bases between. The CDR3 DNA sequence: TGTGCCAGCAGCTTGGGTCAGACAAACACTGAAGCTTTCTTT. It encodes CASSLGQTNTEAFF.

This chain links TRBV2 with TRBJ1-6; 7 bases match TRBD1. The germline V gene encodes CDR1 SNHLY and CDR2 FYNNEI. Trimming took 8 bases from V and 6 from J; bases not matched to a gene: 10. The CDR3 covers 15 residues. CDR3 sequence reads: CASSLGTASNSPLHF. CDR3 DNA sequence: TGTGCCAGCTCGCTCGGGACAGCCTCTAATTCACCCCTCCACTTT.

J is TRBJ2-7 and V is TRBV27, with 9 bases aligning to TRBD1. V lost 5 bases, J lost 3 bases, and 11 bases stayed unmatched. CDR1 MNHEY and CDR2 SMNVEV come from the germline V gene (reference sequence). The CDR3 covers 16 residues. This CDR3 is CASSQYRGLFYYEQYF. The CDR3 DNA follows: TGTGCCAGCAGTCAATACAGGGGGCTATTCTACTACGAGCAGTACTTC.

J is TRBJ1-6 and V is TRBV9; 9 nucleotides agree with TRBD1. Looked up from germline, CDR1 is SGDLS and CDR2 is YYNGEE. The CDR3 sequence is 16 residues long. V was pared by 1 base and J by 13 bases, with 12 bases of the junction left unmatched. The CDR3 nucleotides are TGTGCCAGCAGCGTAATGACAGGGGGGGAAGGAGAGCCCCTCCACTTT. Its protein is CASSVMTGGEGEPLHF.

The chain has TRBV2 and TRBJ1-2; 7 bases line up with TRBD1. Germline CDR1 and CDR2: SNHLY and FYNNEI. The length of the CDR3 is 14 residues. V trimming: 7 bases; J trimming: 4 bases; junction bases outside the gene matches: 9. CDR3 nucleotide sequence: TGTGCCAGCAAATTACAGGGGCGAGCCTATGGCTACACCTTC. Protein product: CASKLQGRAYGYTF.

The chain is built from TRBV18 and TRBJ2-2; 7 nucleotides line up with TRBD1. CDR1 and CDR2 (germline): KGHSH, LQKENI. The CDR3 length is 14 residues. The J segment lost 4 bases and the V segment lost 6 bases, leaving 5 bases of the junction unmatched. CDR3 residues: CASSIGTATGELFF. Here the CDR3 DNA reads TGTGCCAGCTCTATCGGGACAGCCACCGGGGAGCTGTTTTTT.

The chain is built from TRBV30 and TRBJ1-6; 7 bases align to TRBD1. The CDR3 contains 13 residues. Germline V lookup: CDR1 GTSNPN, CDR2 SVGIG (reference sequence). V dropped 3 bases and J dropped 9; count of bases not matched to a gene: 5. CDR3 in amino acids: CAWSGTAGSPLHF. In DNA, the CDR3 is TGTGCCTGGAGCGGGACAGCGGGTTCACCCCTCCACTTT.

This rearrangement joins TRBV7-2 to TRBJ2-2; D unresolved. Trimming took off 6 bases at V and 1 base at J, with 9 bases between the two ends. Germline loops: CDR1 SGHTA, CDR2 FQGNSA. This CDR3 has 14 residues. The CDR3 coding sequence is TGTGCCAGCAGTTTTACACGGAACACCGGGGAGCTGTTTTTT. Protein sequence: CASSFTRNTGELFF.

This chain connects TRBV7-2 to TRBJ1-2; 7 bases are shared with TRBD1. CDR1 and CDR2 (germline): SGHTA, FQGNSA. V shed 5 bases, J shed 8 bases, and the junction held 8 bases outside the gene matches. This CDR3 has 13 amino acids. The CDR3 DNA follows: TGTGCCAGCAGCCGTACAGGGGTGTGGGGCTACACCTTC. It encodes CASSRTGVWGYTF. The variable domain in full, with the rest retrieved from reference TRBV7-2 and TRBJ1-2, is GAGVSQSPSNKVTEKGKDVELRCDPISGHTALYWYRQSLGQGLEFLIYFQGNSAPDKSGLPSDRFSAERTGGSVSTLTIQRTQQEDSAVYLCASSRTGVWGYTFGSGTRLTVV.

The V call is TRBV19, the J call TRBJ2-3; 8 bases line up with TRBD1. CDR3 length: 18 amino acids. Per the germline V gene, CDR1 is LNHDA and CDR2 is SQIVND (reference sequence). V lost 6 bases, J lost 2 bases, and 16 bases stayed unmatched. The CDR3 protein is CASRKDRTGSSITDTQYF. The CDR3 coding sequence is TGTGCCAGTAGAAAGGATCGGACAGGGTCTTCAATCACAGATACGCAGTATTTT.

The chain combines TRBV6-5 with TRBJ1-1; maybe TRBD1 (5 bases). V lost 0 bases and J lost 6, with 17 bases in between. Germline CDR1 is MNHEY and CDR2 is SVGAGI. This CDR3 is built from 16 residues. The CDR3 nucleotides read TGTGCCAGCAGTTACTCGGCCTCCAAGGGGATCTCTGAAGCTTTCTTT. Translating gives CASSYSASKGISEAFF.

The chain couples TRBV7-2 to TRBJ1-6; perhaps TRBD1 as D (6 bases). The V gene's germline CDR1 is SGHTA and CDR2 FQGNSA. Trimming removed 2 bases at V and 4 bases at J, with 18 bases between. This CDR3 is built from 18 residues. DNA of the CDR3: TGTGCCAGCAGCTTATACAGGGCCCTCGACGAATATAATTCACCCCTCCACTTT. Translated, it gives CASSLYRALDEYNSPLHF.

This rearrangement joins TRBV7-6 to TRBJ2-2; 9 bases align to TRBD1. This CDR3 spans 16 amino acids. The germline CDR1 and CDR2 sequences are SGHVS and FNYEAQ. Trimming removed 5 bases from V and 4 bases from J; junction bases left unmatched: 8. The CDR3 loop is CASSPLGQGTTGELFF. The CDR3, as DNA: TGTGCCAGCAGCCCTCTAGGACAGGGGACCACCGGGGAGCTGTTTTTT.

Notes on this clone: Different DNA sequences within this sample yield the same CDR3. J is TRBJ1-5 and V is TRBV12-5; D ambiguous. This CDR3 spans 12 amino acids. The germline V gene has CDR1 LGHNT and CDR2 FRNRAP. Trimming removed 1 base from V and 6 bases from J, with 4 bases in between. The CDR3 nucleotides read TGTGCTAGTGGTTTGGATCGTCAGCCCCAGCATTTT. Protein: CASGLDRQPQHF.

This clone appeared a single time. The rearrangement links TRBV30 to TRBJ1-2; the D gene is possibly TRBD1 (5 bases). Germline assignment: CDR1 GTSNPN and CDR2 SVGIG (reference sequence). V was clipped by 3 bases and J by 7 bases, with 6 bases between them. The CDR3 is 10 residues long. This CDR3 reads CAWRGLGYTF. The CDR3 nucleotides read TGTGCCTGGAGGGGGCTTGGCTACACCTTC.

V gene TRBV5-6 combines with J gene TRBJ2-6, with D uncertain. The length of the CDR3 is 18 residues. Looked up from germline, CDR1 is SGHDT and CDR2 is YYEEEE. With 2 bases removed from V and 0 bases from J, the gap between germline ends came to 15 bases. In nucleotides, the CDR3 is TGTGCCAGCAGCTTTCTCCCTGCTACCATCTCTGGGGCCAACGTCCTGACTTTC. Amino acids: CASSFLPATISGANVLTF.

This chain uses TRBV5-1 with TRBJ1-1, with a possible D match to TRBD1 (6 bases). V lost 0 bases and J lost 1, with 10 bases in between. CDR3 size: 15 residues. The V gene's germline CDR1 is SGHRS and CDR2 YFSETQ. CDR3 nucleotide sequence: TGCGCCAGCAGCTTGGAGGGGGGGCGGAACACTGAAGCTTTCTTT. Protein: CASSLEGGRNTEAFF.

The chain uses TRBV5-1 and TRBJ2-1; 10 bases align to TRBD1. V was clipped by 3 bases and J by 9 bases; unmatched bases: 0. The CDR3 has 12 amino acids. The germline CDR1 and CDR2 sequences are SGHRS and YFSETQ. CDR3 sequence: CASSWDRGEQFF. CDR3 DNA sequence: TGCGCCAGCAGCTGGGACAGGGGTGAGCAGTTCTTC.

The chain carries TRBV18 and TRBJ1-2; 9 bases are shared with TRBD1. The ends lost 4 bases at V and 4 bases at J; junction bases unmatched: 4. The CDR3 length is 14 residues. Germline V gives CDR1 KGHSH, CDR2 LQKENI. The CDR3: CASSQATGGYGYTF. In nucleotides, the CDR3 is TGTGCCAGCTCACAGGCGACAGGGGGCTATGGCTACACCTTC.

This chain links TRBV4-1 with TRBJ1-5; D is perhaps TRBD1 (5 bases). Trimming pared 0 bases from V and 5 bases from J, leaving 11 bases between. CDR3 length: 15 amino acids. The germline gives CDR1 MGHRA, CDR2 YSYEKL. The CDR3 nucleotides are TGCGCCAGCAGCCAAGAGTACAGGCTCTATCAGCCCCAGCATTTT. Protein product: CASSQEYRLYQPQHF.

The chain couples TRBV11-2 to TRBJ1-4; no clear D. V lost 5 bases and J 7 bases, leaving 20 bases between the germline ends. The CDR3 covers 16 residues. CDR1 is SGHAT, CDR2 FQNNGV, per germline. Here the CDR3 DNA reads TGTGCCAGCAGCACACCTCGGAGATATATGGGTGAAAAACTGTTTTTT. Translation: CASSTPRRYMGEKLFF. The full variable domain, rest sourced from reference TRBV11-2 and TRBJ1-4, is EAGVAQSPRYKIIEKRQSVAFWCNPISGHATLYWYQQILGQGPKLLIQFQNNGVVDDSQLPKDRFSAERLKGVDSTLKIQPAKLEDSAVYLCASSTPRRYMGEKLFFGSGTQLSVL.

The V gene is TRBV5-1, the J gene TRBJ2-7, with D unclear. Trimming shortened V by 4 bases and J by 1 base, and 3 bases separated the two germline ends. CDR1 is SGHRS and CDR2 is YFSETQ in the germline V gene. The CDR3 sequence is 11 residues long. The CDR3 region is CASSESYEQYF. CDR3 nucleotides: TGCGCCAGCAGCGAGTCCTACGAGCAGTACTTC.

The chain couples TRBV2 to TRBJ2-3, with 8 bases lining up with TRBD2. The V and J ends lost 7 bases and 4 bases, in that order; junction bases with no gene match: 7. The CDR3 runs 14 residues. The V gene's germline CDR1 is SNHLY and CDR2 FYNNEI. CDR3 region: CASTGGVFADTQYF. The CDR3 region has the DNA TGTGCCAGCACCGGGGGGGTGTTCGCAGATACGCAGTATTTT.

The chain employs TRBV30 and TRBJ1-2; tentatively, D is TRBD1 (6 bases). Germline V gene lookup returns CDR1 GTSNPN and CDR2 SVGIG (reference sequence). The CDR3 consists of 13 residues. Trimming took 2 bases from V and 4 from J, leaving 11 bases between them. CDR3 amino acids: CAWSSTGTYGYTF. CDR3 bases: TGTGCCTGGAGTAGTACAGGGACCTATGGCTACACCTTC.

This clone was recorded only once. The V call is TRBV5-1, the J call TRBJ2-7, with 9 bases aligning to TRBD1. The CDR3 runs 15 residues. Germline V gene sequence: CDR1 SGHRS, CDR2 YFSETQ. With 4 bases clipped from V and 3 bases from J, the junction kept 8 bases outside the gene matches. This chain's CDR3 is CASSQRTGEIYEQYF. The CDR3 region has the DNA TGCGCCAGCAGCCAACGGACAGGGGAGATCTACGAGCAGTACTTC.

The chain couples TRBV4-1 to TRBJ1-4; unclear D gene. The V end lost 4 bases, the J end lost 0 bases, and 12 bases lay between the germline ends. The germline CDR1 and CDR2 sequences are MGHRA and YSYEKL. The CDR3 has 16 residues. CDR3 DNA: TGCGCCAGCAGCCTCCCTATTGTTACAACTAATGAAAAACTGTTTTTT. This encodes CASSLPIVTTNEKLFF.